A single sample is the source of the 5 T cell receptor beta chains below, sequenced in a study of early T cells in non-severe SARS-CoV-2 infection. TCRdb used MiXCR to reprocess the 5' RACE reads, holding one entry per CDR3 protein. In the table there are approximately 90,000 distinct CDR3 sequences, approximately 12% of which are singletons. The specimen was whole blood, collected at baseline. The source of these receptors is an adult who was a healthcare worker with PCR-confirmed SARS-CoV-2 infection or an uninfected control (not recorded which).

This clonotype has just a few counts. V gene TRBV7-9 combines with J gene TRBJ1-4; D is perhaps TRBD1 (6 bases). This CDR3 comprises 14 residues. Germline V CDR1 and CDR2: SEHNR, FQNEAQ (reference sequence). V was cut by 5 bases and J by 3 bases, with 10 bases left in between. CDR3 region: CASSERGSNEKLFF. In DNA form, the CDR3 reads TGTGCCAGCAGCGAGAGGGGGTCTAATGAAAAACTGTTTTTT.

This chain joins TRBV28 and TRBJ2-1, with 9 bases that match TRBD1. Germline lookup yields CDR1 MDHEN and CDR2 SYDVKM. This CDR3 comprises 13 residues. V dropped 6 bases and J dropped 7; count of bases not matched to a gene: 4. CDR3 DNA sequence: TGTGCCAGCAGGTACAGGGGGCAGAATGAGCAGTTCTTC. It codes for CASRYRGQNEQFF.

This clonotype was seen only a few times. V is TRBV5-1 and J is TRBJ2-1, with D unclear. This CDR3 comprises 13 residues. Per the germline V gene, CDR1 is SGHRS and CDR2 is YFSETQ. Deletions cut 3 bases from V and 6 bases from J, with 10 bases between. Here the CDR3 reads CASSWAGFNEQFF. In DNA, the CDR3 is TGCGCCAGCAGCTGGGCAGGTTTCAATGAGCAGTTCTTC.

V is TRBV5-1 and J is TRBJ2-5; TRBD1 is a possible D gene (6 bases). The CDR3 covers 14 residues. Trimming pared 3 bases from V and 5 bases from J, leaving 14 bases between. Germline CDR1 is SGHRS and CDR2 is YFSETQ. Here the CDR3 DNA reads TGCGCCAGCAGCTCCCGAGGGGGTGACGAGACCCAGTACTTC. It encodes CASSSRGGDETQYF.

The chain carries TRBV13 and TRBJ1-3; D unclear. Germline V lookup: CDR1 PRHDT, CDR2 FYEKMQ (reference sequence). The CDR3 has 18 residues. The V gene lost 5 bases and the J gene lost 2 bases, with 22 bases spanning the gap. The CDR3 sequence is CASSARVRSLYPGNTIYF. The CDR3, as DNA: TGTGCCAGCAGCGCACGAGTACGCAGCCTGTATCCTGGAAACACCATATATTTT.